This passage covers 22 T cell receptor beta chains from one sample sequenced in a study of cytomegalovirus exposure and HLA in healthy donors (dated by TCRdb to the late 2010s). Receptors were amplified or captured by the immunoSEQ multiplex PCR assay. For the multiplex PCR, a mixture combining 60 forward primers for TCR Vbeta segments and 13 reverse primers for TCR Jbeta segments was used. TCRdb mirrors the immuneACCESS table, restricted to in-frame sequences. Some clones are absent from its copies; in checked studies, under half trace to an unresolved V gene, and the reason for the others is unknown. Within this sample are hundreds of thousands of clones, with around 80% of them counted one time only. In total, the top ten clones hold less than 0.6% of the sample. Material: PBMCs. The receptor set was obtained from a boy aged 5-17 years in good health and CMV-seronegative.

The chain recombines TRBV5-1 with TRBJ1-2, with a weak D call TRBD1 (5 bases). Trimming cost V 5 bases and J 3 bases, with 11 bases left between them. The CDR3 is 13 residues long. CDR1 is SGHRS and CDR2 is YFSETQ in the germline V gene. CDR3: CASRAGLDYGYTF. As DNA, the CDR3 is TGCGCCAGCAGGGCAGGGCTTGACTATGGCTACACCTTC. The full variable domain, rest sourced from reference TRBV5-1 and TRBJ1-2, is KAGVTQTPRYLIKTRGQQVTLSCSPISGHRSVSWYQQTPGQGLQFLFEYFSETQRNKGNFPGRFSGRQFSNSRSEMNVSTLELGDSALYLCASRAGLDYGYTFGSGTRLTVV.

In its sample, this clone was seen once. The sample carries other DNA sequences with the same CDR3. The chain is built from TRBV11-2 and TRBJ2-7, with 7 nucleotides matching TRBD2. Trimming removed 3 bases from V and 0 bases from J; junction bases left unmatched: 5. Germline-derived CDR1 and CDR2 are SGHAT and FQNNGV. The length of the CDR3 is 15 residues. DNA for the CDR3: TGTGCCAGCAGCTTCCTCGGGGGGAGCTCCTACGAGCAGTACTTC. Amino acids: CASSFLGGSSYEQYF.

The chain employs TRBV19 and TRBJ1-5; possible D gene TRBD1, 5 bases. CDR1 LNHDA and CDR2 SQIVND come from the germline V gene (reference sequence). The CDR3 sequence is 14 residues long. V dropped 0 bases and J dropped 4 bases, with 7 bases sitting between them. The CDR3 DNA follows: TGTGCCAGTAGTATAGAGGGACTGAATCAGCCCCAGCATTTT. This codes for CASSIEGLNQPQHF. The full variable domain, rest sourced from reference TRBV19 and TRBJ1-5, is DGGITQSPKYLFRKEGQNVTLSCEQNLNHDAMYWYRQDPGQGLRLIYYSQIVNDFQKGDIAEGYSVSREKKESFPLTVTSAQKNPTAFYLCASSIEGLNQPQHFGDGTRLSIL.

The rearrangement links TRBV9 to TRBJ1-2; D uncertain. This CDR3 is built from 16 residues. V was pared by 3 bases and J by 5 bases, with 20 bases between. Germline CDR1 is SGDLS and CDR2 is YYNGEE. In DNA, the CDR3 is TGTGCCAGCAGCGCAATCCGGGGTCCAGCTCGGTATGGCTACACCTTC. Its translation: CASSAIRGPARYGYTF.

This rearrangement joins TRBV5-1 to TRBJ2-5; D ambiguous. The DNA end lines up better with TRBJ2-7; the J call may be wrong. There are 13 residues in the CDR3. Germline CDR1 reads SGHRS; CDR2 reads YFSETQ. This CDR3 is CASSLTVSYEQYF. In DNA, the CDR3 is TGCGCCAGCAGCTTGACGGTCTCCTACGAGCAGTACTTC.

V gene TRBV4-2 combines with J gene TRBJ1-5, with D unclear. Per the germline V gene, CDR1 is LGHNA and CDR2 is YNFKEQ. Trimming removed 5 bases from V and 6 bases from J, with 14 bases in between. This CDR3 has 14 residues. CDR3 region: CASSAEGLAQPQHF. The DNA of the CDR3 is TGTGCCAGCAGCGCCGAGGGCCTAGCTCAGCCCCAGCATTTT.

This chain joins TRBV5-1 and TRBJ2-5, with D perhaps TRBD2 (5 bases). The germline V and J ends were trimmed by 7 bases and 0 bases, with 7 bases remaining between them. CDR1 and CDR2 from the germline V gene are SGHRS and YFSETQ. The CDR3 is 12 residues long. The CDR3 nucleotides are TGCGCCAGCCGGGATTACCAAGAGACCCAGTACTTC. This translates into CASRDYQETQYF. The full variable domain, completed using reference TRBV5-1 and TRBJ2-5, is KAGVTQTPRYLIKTRGQQVTLSCSPISGHRSVSWYQQTPGQGLQFLFEYFSETQRNKGNFPGRFSGRQFSNSRSEMNVSTLELGDSALYLCASRDYQETQYFGPGTRLLVL.

V gene TRBV7-9 combines with J gene TRBJ1-3, with 8 bases fitting TRBD1. After removal of 5 bases from V and 0 bases from J, the junction contained 9 bases not matched to a gene. Germline V gene lookup returns CDR1 SEHNR and CDR2 FQNEAQ (reference sequence). This CDR3 is built from 17 residues. The CDR3 region has the DNA TGTGCCAGCAGCCCCGGAGGGACAGGCGCCTCTGGAAACACCATATATTTT. It is translated as CASSPGGTGASGNTIYF.

V and J are TRBV7-2 and TRBJ1-2; D uncertain. V was trimmed by 1 base and J by 4 bases, leaving 10 bases between them. CDR1 SGHTA and CDR2 FQGNSA come from the germline V gene. CDR3 length equals 14 residues. CDR3 in DNA: TGTGCCAGCAGCTTAGTTCGGGGATCCTATGGCTACACCTTC. Translated, it gives CASSLVRGSYGYTF.

This chain joins TRBV5-1 and TRBJ2-3, with 12 positions matching TRBD2. Germline trimming cut 6 bases from V and 6 bases from J; bases unmatched to any gene: 5. The CDR3 length is 14 residues. Per the germline V gene, CDR1 is SGHRS and CDR2 is YFSETQ. CDR3 loop: CASNPSGRGDTQYF. In nucleotides, the CDR3 is TGCGCCAGCAACCCTAGCGGGAGGGGGGATACGCAGTATTTT.

The CDR3 DNA follows: TGTGCCTGGAGCGGAGCCCGGGACTTCCTGAACACCGGGGAGCTGTTTTTT. It specifies CAWSGARDFLNTGELFF. V usage is TRBV30 and J usage is TRBJ2-2; D might be TRBD2 (6 bases). The CDR3 contains 17 residues. V lost 3 bases and J lost 1, with 18 bases in between. Germline lookup yields CDR1 GTSNPN and CDR2 SVGIG (reference sequence).

V usage is TRBV5-1 and J usage is TRBJ2-5; 8 nucleotides match TRBD2. Per the germline V gene, CDR1 is SGHRS and CDR2 is YFSETQ. The ends lost 1 base at V and 1 base at J; junction bases unmatched: 9. This CDR3 comprises 17 residues. For the CDR3, the DNA is TGCGCCAGCAGCTTGACGGGGGGGCCTCGGATCCAAGAGACCCAGTACTTC. Translating it yields CASSLTGGPRIQETQYF.

The chain is built from TRBV7-2 and TRBJ2-5; D is undetermined. The CDR3 has 13 amino acids. Germline-derived CDR1 and CDR2 are SGHTA and FQGNSA. The V end was cut by 5 bases, the J end by 5 bases, with 12 bases between. The DNA for the CDR3 is TGTGCCAGCAGCCCGCCCTCGGTTGAGACCCAGTACTTC. This translates into CASSPPSVETQYF.

Comment on this clone: The junction shows a germline mismatch at one end, possibly a read error. The CDR3 bases are TGTGCCAGCAGCTTAGCGGGAGTCTATAGCTACACCTTC. Translated: CASSLAGVYSYTF. J is TRBJ1-2 and V is TRBV7-9; D uncertain. The CDR3 has 13 amino acids. Germline loops: CDR1 SEHNR, CDR2 FQNEAQ (reference sequence).

This rearrangement joins TRBV4-1 to TRBJ1-6; D perhaps matches TRBD1 (5 bases). Germline assignment: CDR1 MGHRA and CDR2 YSYEKL. CDR3 size: 16 residues. Trimming took off 4 bases at V and 10 bases at J, with 20 bases between the two ends. The CDR3 protein is CASSRPSGQGRSPLHF. CDR3 DNA sequence: TGCGCCAGCAGCCGCCCTTCCGGGCAGGGTAGGTCACCCCTCCACTTT.

This clone appeared a few times. The V gene is TRBV2, the J gene TRBJ2-1; weak D call: TRBD1 (5 bases). V lost 3 bases and J 5 bases, leaving 11 bases between the germline ends. The CDR3 has 14 amino acids. The germline CDR1 and CDR2 sequences are SNHLY and FYNNEI. The CDR3 nucleotides read TGTGCCAGCAGTGAGGTCAGGGTAAACAATGAGCAGTTCTTC. Protein: CASSEVRVNNEQFF.

The rearrangement joins TRBV19 to TRBJ1-1; D gene ambiguous. Germline V lookup: CDR1 LNHDA, CDR2 SQIVND (reference sequence). The CDR3 consists of 15 residues. Trimming took off 4 bases at V and 6 bases at J, with 18 bases between the two ends. The CDR3 region is CASSTGDTSSSEAFF. The CDR3 region has the DNA TGTGCCAGTAGTACGGGAGACACGTCCTCCTCTGAAGCTTTCTTT.

The chain carries TRBV6-5 and TRBJ2-5; possibly TRBD2 for D (6 bases). The germline V and J ends were trimmed by 6 bases and 1 base, with 15 bases remaining between them. The germline gives CDR1 MNHEY, CDR2 SVGAGI. The CDR3 has 15 amino acids. CDR3 in DNA: TGTGCCAGCAGACCACCCGGACTAATCCAAGAGACCCAGTACTTC. Its translation: CASRPPGLIQETQYF.

The chain links TRBV19 to TRBJ1-2, with 11 bases lining up with TRBD1. Germline loops: CDR1 LNHDA, CDR2 SQIVND (reference sequence). The CDR3 is 16 amino acids. J was trimmed by 3 bases and V by 4 bases; bases with no gene match: 7. The CDR3 DNA reads as TGTGCCAGTAGTACAGGACAGGGGGCGCGGGACTATGGCTACACCTTC. This codes for CASSTGQGARDYGYTF.

The chain uses TRBV2 and TRBJ1-4; D gene uncertain. With 8 bases removed from V and 4 bases from J, the gap between germline ends came to 8 bases. The V gene's germline CDR1 is SNHLY and CDR2 FYNNEI. This CDR3 is 12 amino acids long. CDR3 sequence reads: CASGSGNEKLFF. The CDR3 DNA reads as TGTGCCAGCGGCTCGGGTAATGAAAAACTGTTTTTT.

This sequence joins TRBV27 and TRBJ1-2; 8 bases match TRBD1. With V trimmed by 5 bases and J by 3 bases, 2 bases remained unmatched. The CDR3 length is 13 residues. CDR1 and CDR2 from the germline V gene are MNHEY and SMNVEV (reference sequence). The CDR3 spells CASSGQGDYGYTF. The CDR3 DNA reads as TGTGCCAGCAGTGGACAGGGAGACTATGGCTACACCTTC.

The chain links TRBV10-3 to TRBJ1-2; unclear D gene. From germline, CDR1 is ENHRY and CDR2 SYGVKD. CDR3 length: 12 amino acids. Trimming cost V 4 bases and J 8 bases, with 11 bases left between them. The CDR3 DNA reads TGTGCCATCAGTGGTACGGGGTACGGCTACACCTTC. Protein product: CAISGTGYGYTF.